These T cell receptor beta chains were read from a single sample in a study of T-cell memory formation after mild COVID-19. TCRdb re-called the 5' RACE reads through MiXCR, storing one row per CDR3 protein. The data hold around 400,000 distinct CDR3 sequences, with roughly 24% observed a single time. The sequencing input was PBMCs or a T cell subset sorted from them (not recorded which). These receptors all stem from an adult woman who had mild COVID-19 (a few samples of this study predate the infection). Cell type and time point are not known. Each CDR3 is given with its conserved first and last residue. The D gene is left open where the match is weak. Only part of the rows carry a size: once, few, many, or a class if the clone is expanded.

d_call clone_size j_call v_call cdr3_aa cdr3_nt
TRBD2 many TRBJ2-1 TRBV11-3 CASSLDRLAGVNNEQFF TGTGCCAGCAGCCTAGATCGACTAGCGGGAGTAAACAATGAGCAGTTCTTC
NA NA TRBJ2-2 TRBV18 CASSPIRGNRNMNTGELFF TGTGCCAGCTCACCGATAAGGGGGAACAGAAACATGAACACCGGGGAGCTGTTTTTT
TRBD1 NA TRBJ2-3 TRBV5-6 CASSPYSRGLSGDTQYF TGTGCCAGCAGCCCTTACTCCAGGGGGCTCAGTGGTGATACGCAGTATTTT
NA NA TRBJ2-5 TRBV29-1 CSVEDPDPAYF TGCAGCGTTGAAGACCCCGACCCGGCGTACTTC
NA few TRBJ2-7 TRBV5-1 CASSSLFGGSYEQYF TGCGCCAGCAGCTCCTTGTTCGGCGGCTCCTACGAGCAGTACTTC
NA few TRBJ2-5 TRBV24-1 CATSDLGGQETQYF TGTGCCACCAGTGATTTGGGTGGCCAAGAGACCCAGTACTTC
NA few TRBJ1-5 TRBV4-1 CASSLQANQPQHF TGCGCCAGCAGCCTTCAAGCTAATCAGCCCCAGCATTTT
TRBD2 few TRBJ2-1 TRBV12-3/TRBV12-4 CASTLPAGTSGHFSYNEQFF TGTGCCAGCACCCTCCCCGCCGGGACTAGCGGACACTTTTCCTACAATGAGCAGTTCTTC
TRBD2 many TRBJ2-7 TRBV5-1 CASSLTGTSGTYEQYF TGCGCCAGCAGCTTGACCGGGACTAGCGGGACCTACGAGCAGTACTTC
TRBD2 NA TRBJ2-1 TRBV4-3 CASSRYGRALGNEQFF TGCGCCAGCAGCAGATATGGGAGGGCCCTCGGTAATGAGCAGTTCTTC
NA few TRBJ1-1 TRBV3-1 CASSQADSSARSEAFF TGTGCCAGCAGCCAAGCAGACAGCTCCGCACGCTCTGAAGCTTTCTTT
NA few TRBJ1-1 TRBV5-1 CASSYRTNTEAFF TGCGCCAGCAGTTATCGGACGAACACTGAAGCTTTCTTT
NA once TRBJ1-5 TRBV5-5 CASSREFGSNQPQHF TGTGCCAGCAGCCGGGAGTTCGGGAGCAATCAGCCCCAGCATTTT
TRBD1 NA TRBJ2-7 TRBV2 CASDRESYEQYF TGTGCCAGCGACAGGGAATCCTACGAGCAGTACTTC
NA few TRBJ2-4 TRBV9 CASSSGFNIQYF TGTGCCAGCAGCTCCGGGTTTAACATTCAGTACTTC
TRBD1 few TRBJ1-1 TRBV5-1 CASSPGQGSTEAFF TGCGCCAGCAGCCCGGGACAGGGGTCCACTGAAGCTTTCTTT
NA once TRBJ1-2 TRBV20-1 CSAFRSGATGGYTF TGCAGTGCTTTTCGATCAGGGGCCACCGGTGGCTACACCTTC
TRBD1 NA TRBJ1-2 TRBV5-1 CASRTGTGQSYGYTF TGCGCCAGCCGAACGGGGACAGGGCAGAGCTATGGCTACACCTTC
NA NA TRBJ2-2 TRBV6-1 CASTGGFVTGELFF TGTGCCAGCACGGGGGGCTTCGTCACCGGGGAGCTGTTTTTT
NA NA TRBJ1-2 TRBV20-1 CSASRTGIYGYTF TGCAGTGCTAGTCGCACGGGCATCTATGGCTACACCTTC
TRBD2 NA TRBJ2-1 TRBV9 CASSAGGRAYNEQFF TGTGCCAGCAGCGCAGGCGGGAGGGCCTACAATGAGCAGTTCTTC
NA few TRBJ1-5 TRBV30 CAWSEQGNQPQHF TGTGCCTGGAGTGAGCAGGGAAATCAGCCCCAGCATTTT